These 17 T cell receptor beta chains were sequenced from one sample in a study of glioma-infiltrating T cells. TCR alpha and beta CDR3 regions were amplified from RNA using iRepertoire nested multiplex PCR. TCRdb independently ran MiXCR on the multiplex PCR reads; one entry per CDR3 protein. The table includes around 150,000 distinct CDR3 sequences, around 40% detected once. What was sequenced was glioma tissue, nonneoplastic brain tissue, or PBMCs (not recorded which). These receptors were obtained from a human donor with low-grade glioma or glioblastoma, undergoing nonglioma brain surgery, or in good health (not recorded which).

This clonotype was seen once. Possible read error: a much larger clone is one base away. CDR3 region: CARTLSIPYEQYF. The CDR3, as DNA: TGTGCCAGGACGCTGTCTATCCCCTACGAGCAGTACTTC. The chain couples TRBV6-6 to TRBJ2-7; D is unresolved. The CDR3 length is 13 residues. Germline CDR1 is MNHNY and CDR2 is SVGAGI (reference sequence). The V and J ends lost 9 bases and 2 bases respectively, with 14 bases between them.

The chain couples TRBV6-1 to TRBJ2-7; TRBD1 is a possible D gene (5 bases). The germline gives CDR1 MNHNS, CDR2 SASEGT. The CDR3 spans 15 residues. V was trimmed by 8 bases and J by 0 bases, leaving 17 bases between them. CDR3 coding DNA: TGTGCCAGCCGCCAATCCATCCAGGGCTCCTACGAGCAGTACTTC. Its translation: CASRQSIQGSYEQYF.

The gene calls are TRBV18 and TRBJ1-1; the D gene is possibly TRBD1 (6 bases). Between the trimmed V and J ends, which lost 2 bases and 4 bases, there was a span of 14 bases. CDR1 and CDR2 from the germline V gene are KGHSH and LQKENI. There are 15 residues in the CDR3. In DNA form, the CDR3 reads TGTGCCAGCTCACCAGCGGGGGGCGTGGGCACTGAAGCTTTCTTT. This translates into CASSPAGGVGTEAFF.

The table lists this clonotype with a few counts. This chain links TRBV28 with TRBJ2-7; 10 nucleotides match TRBD1. The V gene's germline CDR1 is MDHEN and CDR2 SYDVKM. The CDR3 runs 15 residues. Trimming cost V 2 bases and J 3 bases; bases outside gene matches: 4. CDR3 region: CASSLAGTGDYEQYF. CDR3 in DNA: TGTGCCAGCAGTTTAGCCGGGACAGGGGACTACGAGCAGTACTTC.

The CDR3 nucleotides read TGCAGTGCTAAAAACAGGATACTAGCGGGTCACAATGAGCAGTTCTTC. Encoded protein: CSAKNRILAGHNEQFF. V is TRBV20-1 and J is TRBJ2-1; 9 bases are a match to TRBD2. Germline V lookup: CDR1 DFQATT, CDR2 SNEGSKA (reference sequence). Unmatched junction bases numbered 12, after V lost 4 bases and J lost 5 bases. The CDR3 has 16 amino acids.

This clonotype was seen a few times. This rearrangement joins TRBV6-1 to TRBJ2-7; perhaps TRBD2 as D (5 bases). The CDR3 sequence is 15 residues long. From germline, CDR1 is MNHNS and CDR2 SASEGT. Trimming removed 8 bases from V and 0 bases from J, with 17 bases in between. The CDR3 protein is CASRHSQRDSYEQYF. The DNA of the CDR3 is TGTGCCAGCCGCCATTCCCAGAGGGACTCCTACGAGCAGTACTTC.

The chain employs TRBV12-3 or TRBV12-4 and TRBJ2-2, with TRBD2 as a possible D gene (6 bases). CDR3 size: 16 residues. V shed 7 bases and J shed 7 bases, with 22 bases lying between them. In nucleotides, the CDR3 is TGTGCCAGCACCAAACGAGGAGTAGCGGATGACGGGGAGCTGTTTTTT. It translates to CASTKRGVADDGELFF.

The V and J genes are TRBV28 and TRBJ2-1; unclear D gene. V was clipped by 7 bases and J by 2 bases, with 12 bases between them. Germline lookup yields CDR1 MDHEN and CDR2 SYDVKM. This CDR3 spans 14 amino acids. The CDR3 region is CASISPPTYNEQFF. The CDR3 DNA is TGTGCCAGCATCTCCCCGCCGACCTACAATGAGCAGTTCTTC. Drawing the rest from reference TRBV28 and TRBJ2-1, the complete variable domain is DVKVTQSSRYLVKRTGEKVFLECVQDMDHENMFWYRQDPGLGLRLIYFSYDVKMKEKGDIPEGYSVSREKKERFSLILESASTNQTSMYLCASISPPTYNEQFFGPGTRLTVL.

The chain links TRBV29-1 to TRBJ2-5; 11 bases match TRBD1. The CDR3 has 14 residues. Germline assignment: CDR1 SQVTM and CDR2 ANQGSEA. V shed 6 bases, J shed 6 bases, and the junction held 9 bases outside the gene matches. For the CDR3, the DNA is TGCAGCGTCCCCCGGGGACAGGGGGGACAGACCCAGTACTTC. It yields the protein CSVPRGQGGQTQYF.

This clonotype was found many times. The chain uses TRBV20-1 and TRBJ2-5; perhaps TRBD1 as D (5 bases). The V end lost 6 bases, the J end lost 4 bases, and 12 bases lay between the germline ends. The germline gives CDR1 DFQATT, CDR2 SNEGSKA (reference sequence). The CDR3 sequence is 12 residues long. CDR3 amino acids: CSAIQTAETQYF. The DNA of the CDR3 is TGCAGTGCCATTCAGACAGCAGAGACCCAGTACTTC.

The rearrangement uses TRBV2 and TRBJ2-5; D call uncertain. The CDR3 spans 13 residues. Germline V gene sequence: CDR1 SNHLY, CDR2 FYNNEI. Trimming removed 7 bases at V and 2 bases at J, with 11 bases between. CDR3 residues: CASTFSPQETQYF. CDR3 nucleotides: TGTGCCAGCACCTTTTCTCCGCAAGAGACCCAGTACTTC.

This chain uses TRBV7-9 with TRBJ1-2, with D perhaps TRBD1 (5 bases). Germline values: CDR1 SEHNR, CDR2 FQNEAQ (reference sequence). The V end was cut by 6 bases, the J end by 7 bases, with 15 bases between. The CDR3 has 13 amino acids. The CDR3 DNA reads as TGTGCCAGCAGAATTTACACGGGGCCTGGCTACACCTTC. It yields the protein CASRIYTGPGYTF. Complete variable domain (other parts from reference TRBV7-9 and TRBJ1-2): DTGVSQNPRHKITKRGQNVTFRCDPISEHNRLYWYRQTLGQGPEFLTYFQNEAQLEKSRLLSDRFSAERPKGSFSTLEIQRTEQGDSAMYLCASRIYTGPGYTFGSGTRLTVV.

This clonotype was seen a handful of times. The rearrangement links TRBV6-5 to TRBJ1-5; 9 bases agree with TRBD1. CDR1 and CDR2 from the germline V gene are MNHEY and SVGAGI. V was pared by 4 bases and J by 5 bases, with 12 bases of the junction left unmatched. The CDR3 totals 17 residues. The CDR3 is CASSLATEGQGYQPQHF. The DNA of the CDR3 is TGTGCCAGCAGTTTGGCAACGGAGGGACAGGGATATCAGCCCCAGCATTTT.

The genes are TRBV20-1 and TRBJ1-5, with 7 bases lining up with TRBD1. Germline V gene sequence: CDR1 DFQATT, CDR2 SNEGSKA (reference sequence). This CDR3 has 14 residues. J gave up 4 bases and V 6 bases, and 9 bases lay outside the gene matches. The CDR3 sequence is CSATSGTENQPQHF. DNA for the CDR3: TGCAGTGCAACCTCCGGGACAGAGAATCAGCCCCAGCATTTT.

In this sample, this clonotype turned up a few times. The chain couples TRBV7-2 to TRBJ2-5, with D unclear. Trimming removed 2 bases from V and 5 bases from J, with 12 bases in between. Germline CDR1 and CDR2: SGHTA and FQGNSA. The CDR3 contains 14 residues. CDR3 nucleotides: TGTGCCAGCAGCTTATATCAAGAGAGGGAGACCCAGTACTTC. The encoded protein is CASSLYQERETQYF.

V is TRBV28 and J is TRBJ2-3, with a tentative D call TRBD2 (6 bases). Germline CDR1 is MDHEN and CDR2 is SYDVKM. V shed 6 bases and J shed 6 bases, with 25 bases lying between them. The length of the CDR3 is 17 residues. CDR3 nucleotide sequence: TGTGCCAGCAGCACGATCGGGACTGAGATTAACAGGGATACGCAGTATTTT. Translation: CASSTIGTEINRDTQYF.

The chain employs TRBV3-1 and TRBJ1-1; 8 nucleotides line up with TRBD1. The V gene's germline CDR1 is LGHDT and CDR2 YNNKEL (reference sequence). This CDR3 is built from 14 residues. V shed 1 base and J 4 bases; nucleotides not matched to a gene: 2. CDR3 bases: TGTGCCAGCAGCCAAGGGACAGGGACCACTGAAGCTTTCTTT. This codes for CASSQGTGTTEAFF.